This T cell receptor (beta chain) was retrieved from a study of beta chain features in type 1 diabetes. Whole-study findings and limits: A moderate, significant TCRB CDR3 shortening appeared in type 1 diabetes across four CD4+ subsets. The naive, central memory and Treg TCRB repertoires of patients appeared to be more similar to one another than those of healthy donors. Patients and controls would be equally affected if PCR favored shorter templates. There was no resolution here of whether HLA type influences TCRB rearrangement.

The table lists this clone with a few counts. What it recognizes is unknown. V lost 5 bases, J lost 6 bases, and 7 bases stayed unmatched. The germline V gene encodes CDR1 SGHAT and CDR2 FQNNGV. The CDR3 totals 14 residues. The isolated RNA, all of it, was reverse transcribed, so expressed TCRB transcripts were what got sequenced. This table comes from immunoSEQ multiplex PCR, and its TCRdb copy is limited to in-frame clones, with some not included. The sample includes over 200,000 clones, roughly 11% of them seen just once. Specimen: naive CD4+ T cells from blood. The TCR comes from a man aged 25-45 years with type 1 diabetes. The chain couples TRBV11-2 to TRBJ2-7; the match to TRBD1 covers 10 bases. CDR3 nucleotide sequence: TGTGCCAGCAGCCACCGGGACAGGGGCGCCGAGCAGTACTTC. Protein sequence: CASSHRDRGAEQYF.